The 19 T cell receptor beta chains below all came from one sample that was sequenced in a study of T cell responses to AZD1222 COVID-19 vaccine. The repertoire was sequenced with immunoSEQ multiplex PCR; TCRdb's copy has only in-frame clones and lacks some. Of some 180,000 clones in the sample, over 80% were seen once. Sequences were derived from peripheral blood, sampled 28 days after the second dose of the MenACWY control vaccine. All receptors derive from an adult who received the MenACWY meningococcal vaccine as a control.

The CDR3 loop reads CSVPQTGGKYGYTF. The CDR3 DNA reads TGCAGCGTTCCTCAGACAGGGGGAAAGTATGGCTACACCTTC. This chain joins TRBV29-1 and TRBJ1-2, with 9 bases matching TRBD1. The V gene's germline CDR1 is SQVTM and CDR2 ANQGSEA. Losses at the gene ends were 5 bases for V and 5 bases for J; bases not matched to a gene: 9. This CDR3 has 14 amino acids.

The rearrangement links TRBV16 to TRBJ1-5; D gene uncertain. This CDR3 region has 16 residues. The V and J ends lost 7 bases and 2 bases respectively, with 18 bases between them. Germline CDR1 KGHSY, CDR2 FQNENV. This CDR3 reads CASTHNKADGNQPQHF. In nucleotides, the CDR3 is TGTGCCAGCACCCATAATAAGGCTGATGGCAATCAGCCCCAGCATTTT.

This chain connects TRBV18 to TRBJ1-2, with 8 bases aligning to TRBD1. The CDR3 loop spans 13 amino acids. Germline V lookup: CDR1 KGHSH, CDR2 LQKENI. V was clipped by 4 bases and J by 8 bases; unmatched bases: 6. The CDR3 bases are TGTGCCAGCTCACTACAGGGGGGGGACGGCTACACCTTC. Translating gives CASSLQGGDGYTF.

The chain joins TRBV12-5 to TRBJ2-1; D gene ambiguous. Deletions cut 0 bases from V and 4 bases from J, with 1 base between. The CDR3 is 12 amino acids. Germline V gives CDR1 LGHNT, CDR2 FRNRAP. This chain's CDR3 is CASGLVYNEQFF. As DNA, the CDR3 is TGTGCTAGTGGTTTGGTATACAATGAGCAGTTCTTC.

The chain has TRBV19 and TRBJ1-5; D gene ambiguous. Germline-derived CDR1 and CDR2 are LNHDA and SQIVND (reference sequence). The V end lost 4 bases, the J end lost 6 bases, and 10 bases lay between the germline ends. The CDR3 runs to 13 residues. The CDR3 bases are TGTGCCAGTAGTACAGATTGGGGTCAGCCCCAGCATTTT. Translation gives CASSTDWGQPQHF.

This clone has a single count. CDR3: CASSLAGGHQETQYF. The CDR3 DNA reads as TGTGCCAGCAGTTTAGCGGGGGGCCACCAAGAGACCCAGTACTTC. The J gene is TRBJ2-5, the V gene TRBV28; TRBD2 matches 8 bases. J lost 0 bases, V lost 2 bases, and 2 bases had no gene match. Germline CDR1 and CDR2: MDHEN and SYDVKM. This CDR3 has 15 amino acids.

The J gene is TRBJ1-2, the V gene TRBV18; no firm D call. The V gene's germline CDR1 is KGHSH and CDR2 LQKENI. The CDR3 extends over 14 amino acids. Trimming removed 3 bases from V and 7 bases from J, with 15 bases in between. The CDR3 region has the DNA TGTGCCAGCTCACCGAGGACCGAGTCATCTGGCTACACCTTC. This gives the protein CASSPRTESSGYTF.

V gene TRBV6-6 combines with J gene TRBJ2-1, with 8 bases matching TRBD2. The V segment lost 5 bases and the J segment 6 bases; nucleotides outside the gene matches: 15. The length of the CDR3 is 17 residues. Germline CDR1 is MNHNY and CDR2 is SVGAGI (reference sequence). The CDR3 sequence: CASSQFPAGAMGNEQFF. CDR3 nucleotide sequence: TGTGCCAGCAGTCAATTCCCAGCGGGGGCGATGGGCAATGAGCAGTTCTTC.

The rearrangement links TRBV19 to TRBJ1-2; tentative D call: TRBD1 (6 bases). The V end lost 5 bases, the J end lost 5 bases, and 9 bases lay between the germline ends. Germline lookup yields CDR1 LNHDA and CDR2 SQIVND (reference sequence). The CDR3 length is 12 residues. The CDR3 region is CASSYTGYGYTF. The CDR3 DNA reads TGTGCCAGTAGTTATACAGGGTATGGCTACACCTTC.

The genes are TRBV18 and TRBJ2-1, with TRBD1 as a possible D gene (5 bases). Trimming removed 1 base at V and 4 bases at J, with 5 bases between. This CDR3 is 13 amino acids long. CDR1 and CDR2 (germline): KGHSH, LQKENI. CDR3 DNA: TGTGCCAGCTCACCACACAGGTACAATGAGCAGTTCTTC. This encodes CASSPHRYNEQFF.

J is TRBJ2-1 and V is TRBV3-1 (or the pseudogene TRBV3-2); D is uncertain. Trimming left V 4 bases short and J 2 bases short, with 3 bases between. In germline, CDR1 is LGHDT, CDR2 YNNKEL (reference sequence). This CDR3 contains 12 residues. The CDR3 DNA sequence: TGTGCCAGCAGCCGGGCCTACAATGAGCAGTTCTTC. Its translation: CASSRAYNEQFF.

The chain is built from TRBV2 and TRBJ2-7; D perhaps matches TRBD1 (7 bases). The V end lost 7 bases, the J end lost 6 bases, and 19 bases lay between the germline ends. The CDR3 is made up of 14 amino acids. The germline CDR1 and CDR2 sequences are SNHLY and FYNNEI. CDR3 sequence reads: CASKIGGQGGEQYF. The CDR3 DNA reads TGTGCCAGCAAGATAGGCGGGCAGGGGGGCGAGCAGTACTTC.

This clone was detected a few times. The rearrangement joins TRBV5-5 to TRBJ1-1, with a possible D match to TRBD1 (6 bases). Trimming shortened V by 5 bases and J by 3 bases, and 17 bases separated the two germline ends. The CDR3 is 15 amino acids. The germline V gene has CDR1 SGHKS and CDR2 YYEKEE (reference sequence). CDR3 protein: CASRRGGVWDTEAFF. DNA of the CDR3: TGTGCCAGCAGACGGGGGGGCGTGTGGGACACTGAAGCTTTCTTT.

CDR3 region: CSALGSPGYTF. The CDR3 nucleotides read TGCAGTGCTTTAGGGAGTCCTGGCTACACCTTC. The rearrangement links TRBV20-1 to TRBJ1-2, with D hard to call. CDR1 and CDR2 from the germline V gene are DFQATT and SNEGSKA (reference sequence). The CDR3 length is 11 residues. The V end lost 5 bases, the J end lost 7 bases, and 11 bases lay between the germline ends.

The gene calls are TRBV7-8 and TRBJ1-5; the match to TRBD1 covers 8 bases. Trimming took 5 bases from V and 3 from J; bases not matched to a gene: 6. The germline V gene encodes CDR1 SGHVS and CDR2 FQNEAQ. The CDR3 spans 15 residues. The CDR3 loop is CASSTQGASNQPQHF. Here the CDR3 DNA reads TGTGCCAGCAGCACGCAGGGGGCCTCCAATCAGCCCCAGCATTTT.

The chain is built from TRBV7-6 and TRBJ2-7, with 10 bases lining up with TRBD2. V gave up 3 bases and J gave up 7 bases; unmatched junction bases: 9. CDR3 length equals 15 residues. Germline assignment: CDR1 SGHVS and CDR2 FNYEAQ. The CDR3 loop is CASSFGSGGAQEQYF. CDR3 sequence (DNA): TGTGCCAGCAGCTTTGGGAGCGGGGGGGCGCAAGAGCAGTACTTC. The whole variable domain, filled in from reference TRBV7-6 and TRBJ2-7, reads GAGVSQSPRYKVTKRGQDVALRCDPISGHVSLYWYRQALGQGPEFLTYFNYEAQQDKSGLPNDRFSAERPEGSISTLTIQRTEQRDSAMYRCASSFGSGGAQEQYFGPGTRLTVT.

The rearrangement links TRBV27 to TRBJ1-1; D gene ambiguous. Per germline, CDR1 MNHEY and CDR2 SMNVEV (reference sequence). Deletions cut 1 base from V and 4 bases from J, with 7 bases between. This CDR3 region has 13 residues. CDR3 in amino acids: CASSLLSSTEAFF. Written as DNA, the CDR3 is TGTGCCAGCAGTTTATTGAGTAGCACTGAAGCTTTCTTT.

This clone was counted a few times. The genes are TRBV24-1 and TRBJ2-2, with D perhaps TRBD2 (7 bases). The CDR3 has 14 amino acids. V was pared by 9 bases and J by 3 bases, with 13 bases between. Germline loops: CDR1 KGHDR, CDR2 SFDVKD. In DNA form, the CDR3 reads TGTGCCACCTCCGGGGGGCCGCACACCGGGGAGCTGTTTTTT. The encoded protein is CATSGGPHTGELFF.

The rearrangement uses TRBV3-1 (or the pseudogene TRBV3-2) and TRBJ1-3; D not resolved. The CDR3 extends over 16 amino acids. Germline lookup yields CDR1 LGHDT and CDR2 YNNKEL (reference sequence). V lost 6 bases, J lost 2 bases, and 17 bases lay in between. CDR3 nucleotide sequence: TGTGCCAGCAGTTATAACCTCGGGAGAACTGGAAACACCATATATTTT. Amino acid sequence: CASSYNLGRTGNTIYF.